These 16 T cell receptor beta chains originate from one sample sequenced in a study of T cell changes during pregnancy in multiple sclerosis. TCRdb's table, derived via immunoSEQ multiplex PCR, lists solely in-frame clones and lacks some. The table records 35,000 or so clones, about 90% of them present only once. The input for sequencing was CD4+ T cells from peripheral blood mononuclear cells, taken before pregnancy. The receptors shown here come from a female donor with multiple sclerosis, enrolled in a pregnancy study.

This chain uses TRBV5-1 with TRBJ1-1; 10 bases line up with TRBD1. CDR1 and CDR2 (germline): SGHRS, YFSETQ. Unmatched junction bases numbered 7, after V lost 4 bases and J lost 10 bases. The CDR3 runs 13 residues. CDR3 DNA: TGCGCCAGCAGCGTGGGACAGGGGTCCCCAGCTTTCTTT. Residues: CASSVGQGSPAFF.

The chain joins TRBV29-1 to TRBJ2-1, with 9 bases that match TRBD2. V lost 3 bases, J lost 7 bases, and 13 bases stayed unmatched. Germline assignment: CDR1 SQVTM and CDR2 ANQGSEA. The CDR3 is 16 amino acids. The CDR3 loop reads CSVDVVGGRATNEQFF. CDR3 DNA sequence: TGCAGCGTTGATGTTGTGGGCGGGAGGGCCACGAATGAGCAGTTCTTC.

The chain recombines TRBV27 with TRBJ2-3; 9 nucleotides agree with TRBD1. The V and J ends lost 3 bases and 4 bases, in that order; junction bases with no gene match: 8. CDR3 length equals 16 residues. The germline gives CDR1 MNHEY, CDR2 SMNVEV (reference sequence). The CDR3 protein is CASSFNRDRVADTQYF. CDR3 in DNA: TGTGCCAGCAGTTTTAACCGGGACAGGGTCGCAGATACGCAGTATTTT.

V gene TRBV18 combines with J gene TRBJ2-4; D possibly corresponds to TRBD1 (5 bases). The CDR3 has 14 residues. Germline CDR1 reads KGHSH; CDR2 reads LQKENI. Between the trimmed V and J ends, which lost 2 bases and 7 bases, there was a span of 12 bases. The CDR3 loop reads CASSPEPRQNIQYF. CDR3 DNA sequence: TGTGCCAGCTCACCAGAACCGAGACAGAACATTCAGTACTTC.

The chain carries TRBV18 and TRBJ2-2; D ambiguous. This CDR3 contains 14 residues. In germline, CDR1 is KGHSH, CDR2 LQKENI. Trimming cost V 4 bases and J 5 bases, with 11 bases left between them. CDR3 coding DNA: TGTGCCAGCTCACTTCGCAGCGATACCGGGGAGCTGTTTTTT. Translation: CASSLRSDTGELFF.

CDR3 amino acids: CASSREPGNVINEQFF. CDR3 nucleotide sequence: TGCGCCAGCAGCAGGGAACCCGGGAACGTGATTAATGAGCAGTTCTTC. The chain carries TRBV5-1 and TRBJ2-1; a weak D match, TRBD2 (5 bases). CDR3 length: 16 residues. Trimming removed 4 bases from V and 7 bases from J, with 21 bases in between. Germline V CDR1 and CDR2: SGHRS, YFSETQ.

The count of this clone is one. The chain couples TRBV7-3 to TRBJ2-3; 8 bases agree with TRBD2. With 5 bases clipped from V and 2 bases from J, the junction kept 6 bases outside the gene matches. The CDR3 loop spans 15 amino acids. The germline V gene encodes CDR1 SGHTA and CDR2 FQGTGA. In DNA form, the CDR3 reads TGTGCCAGCAGCGGGAGTAGCGGGGTCACAGATACGCAGTATTTT. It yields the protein CASSGSSGVTDTQYF.

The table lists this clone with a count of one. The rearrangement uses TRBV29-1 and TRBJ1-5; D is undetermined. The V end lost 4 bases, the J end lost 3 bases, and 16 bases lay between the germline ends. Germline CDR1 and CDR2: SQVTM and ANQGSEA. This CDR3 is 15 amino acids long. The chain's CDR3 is CSVAPRRGANQPQHF. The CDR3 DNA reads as TGCAGCGTTGCCCCTCGGCGGGGTGCCAATCAGCCCCAGCATTTT.

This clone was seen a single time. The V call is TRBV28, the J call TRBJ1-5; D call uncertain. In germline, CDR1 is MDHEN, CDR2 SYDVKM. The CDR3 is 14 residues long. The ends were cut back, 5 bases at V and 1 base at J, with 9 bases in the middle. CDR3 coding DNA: TGTGCCAGCAGTGGAACGCGGAGCAATCAGCCCCAGCATTTT. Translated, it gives CASSGTRSNQPQHF.

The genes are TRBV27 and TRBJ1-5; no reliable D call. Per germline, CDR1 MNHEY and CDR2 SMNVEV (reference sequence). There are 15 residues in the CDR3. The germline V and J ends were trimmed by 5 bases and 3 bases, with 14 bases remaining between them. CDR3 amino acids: CASSTVREDNQPQHF. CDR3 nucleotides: TGTGCCAGCAGTACTGTACGGGAGGACAATCAGCCCCAGCATTTT.

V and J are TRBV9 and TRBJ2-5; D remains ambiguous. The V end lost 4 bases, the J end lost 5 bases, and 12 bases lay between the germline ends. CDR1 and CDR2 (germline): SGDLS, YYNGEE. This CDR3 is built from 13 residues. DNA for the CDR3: TGTGCCAGCAGCAGATCGCATCGGGAGACCCAGTACTTC. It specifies CASSRSHRETQYF.

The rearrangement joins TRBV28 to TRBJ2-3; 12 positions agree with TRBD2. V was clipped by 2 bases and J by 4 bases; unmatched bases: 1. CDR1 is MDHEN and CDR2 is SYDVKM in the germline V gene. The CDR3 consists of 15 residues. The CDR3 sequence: CASSLLAGGPDTQYF. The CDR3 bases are TGTGCCAGCAGTTTACTAGCGGGAGGGCCAGATACGCAGTATTTT.

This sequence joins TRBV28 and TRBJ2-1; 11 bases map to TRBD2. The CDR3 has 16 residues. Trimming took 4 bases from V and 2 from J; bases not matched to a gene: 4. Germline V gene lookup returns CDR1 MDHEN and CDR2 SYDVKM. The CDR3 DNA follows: TGTGCCAGCAGTTCACTACTAGCGGGAGCCTACAATGAGCAGTTCTTC. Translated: CASSSLLAGAYNEQFF. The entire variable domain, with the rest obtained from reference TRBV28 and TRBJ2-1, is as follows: DVKVTQSSRYLVKRTGEKVFLECVQDMDHENMFWYRQDPGLGLRLIYFSYDVKMKEKGDIPEGYSVSREKKERFSLILESASTNQTSMYLCASSSLLAGAYNEQFFGPGTRLTVL.

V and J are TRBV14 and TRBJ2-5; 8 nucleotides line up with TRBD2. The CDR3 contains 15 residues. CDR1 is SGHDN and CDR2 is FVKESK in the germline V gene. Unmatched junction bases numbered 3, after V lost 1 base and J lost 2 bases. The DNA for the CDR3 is TGTGCCAGCAGCCAAGCACTAGCGGAACAAGAGACCCAGTACTTC. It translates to CASSQALAEQETQYF.

CDR3 sequence reads: CASSVGGGVGDTQYF. CDR3 bases: TGTGCCAGCAGCGTGGGGGGGGGAGTAGGGGATACGCAGTATTTT. The rearrangement links TRBV9 to TRBJ2-3, with TRBD2 matching 7 bases. V lost 2 bases, J lost 6 bases, and 9 bases stayed unmatched. Germline CDR1 and CDR2: SGDLS and YYNGEE. There are 15 residues in the CDR3.

CDR3 sequence: CASSRGLAGVGNEQFF. CDR3 DNA: TGTGCCAGCAGCCGGGGACTAGCGGGAGTAGGGAATGAGCAGTTCTTC. The V gene is TRBV7-2, the J gene TRBJ2-1; 14 nucleotides match TRBD2. The germline gives CDR1 SGHTA, CDR2 FQGNSA. This CDR3 region has 16 residues. Trimming cost V 5 bases and J 7 bases; bases outside gene matches: 7.